Listed here are 18 T cell receptor beta chains from one sample, sequenced in a study of T cell responses to AZD1222 COVID-19 vaccine. TCRdb keeps only in-frame clones here, not all; method: immunoSEQ multiplex PCR. This sample carries some 100,000 clones, approximately 90% of them seen once, and the ten largest clones take 3.5%. The material sequenced was peripheral blood, taken 28 days after the second AZD1222 dose. The receptors were sampled from an adult who received the AZD1222 COVID-19 vaccine.

The genes are TRBV29-1 and TRBJ1-2; D might be TRBD1 (6 bases). V was cut by 6 bases and J by 0 bases, with 17 bases left in between. The germline V gene has CDR1 SQVTM and CDR2 ANQGSEA. The CDR3 sequence is 15 residues long. The CDR3: CSVWGRTATNYGYTF. The CDR3 nucleotides are TGCAGCGTCTGGGGTCGGACAGCCACTAACTATGGCTACACCTTC.

This chain links TRBV15 with TRBJ2-4, with D possibly matching TRBD1 (5 bases). The length of the CDR3 is 12 residues. Trimming pared 4 bases from V and 9 bases from J, leaving 10 bases between. CDR1 is LNHNV and CDR2 is YYDKDF in the germline V gene (reference sequence). The CDR3: CATSKGSSIQYF. Here the CDR3 DNA reads TGTGCCACCAGCAAGGGGTCCAGCATTCAGTACTTC.

The chain joins TRBV16 to TRBJ1-2; TRBD1 might be the D (5 bases). Trimming removed 2 bases from V and 8 bases from J, with 9 bases in between. The CDR3 contains 12 residues. Germline CDR1 and CDR2: KGHSY and FQNENV. The CDR3 DNA sequence: TGTGCCAGCAGCCAAATCGGGGACGGCTACACCTTC. The encoded protein is CASSQIGDGYTF.

The chain combines TRBV7-3 with TRBJ2-7, with 7 positions matching TRBD2. CDR1 is SGHTA and CDR2 is FQGTGA in the germline V gene. There are 13 residues in the CDR3. Trimming took 3 bases from V and 3 from J; bases not matched to a gene: 2. The chain's CDR3 is CASSLGRGYEQYF. CDR3 bases: TGTGCCAGCAGCTTGGGGAGGGGCTACGAGCAGTACTTC.

The chain uses TRBV29-1 and TRBJ2-2, with unresolved D. CDR3 length equals 12 residues. The V end lost 4 bases, the J end lost 4 bases, and 7 bases lay between the germline ends. The V gene's germline CDR1 is SQVTM and CDR2 ANQGSEA. Here the CDR3 DNA reads TGCAGCGTTGTGAACACCACCGGGGAGCTGTTTTTT. Translation gives CSVVNTTGELFF.

Only one count was recorded for this clone. This rearrangement joins TRBV30 to TRBJ1-2; D call uncertain. Germline V CDR1 and CDR2: GTSNPN, SVGIG (reference sequence). Trimming pared 0 bases from V and 8 bases from J, leaving 16 bases between. The CDR3 spans 14 residues. Here the CDR3 reads CAWSVAVVSGGYTF. The CDR3 DNA reads as TGTGCCTGGAGTGTGGCAGTCGTATCGGGGGGCTACACCTTC.

The chain combines TRBV11-2 with TRBJ1-3; no clear D gene. CDR1 is SGHAT and CDR2 is FQNNGV in the germline V gene. V dropped 2 bases and J dropped 4 bases, with 21 bases sitting between them. The CDR3 totals 18 residues. The CDR3 DNA sequence: TGTGCCAGCAGCTTATATCCAGGATTAGATAAGGGAGGAAACACCATATATTTT. It specifies CASSLYPGLDKGGNTIYF.

The CDR3 bases are TGTGCCATCAGTGAGTCAAAAAATAGGGGCTACACCTTC. This gives the protein CAISESKNRGYTF. The genes are TRBV10-3 and TRBJ1-2; D gene uncertain. The germline CDR1 and CDR2 sequences are ENHRY and SYGVKD. The germline V and J ends were trimmed by 0 bases and 8 bases, with 10 bases remaining between them. The CDR3 sequence is 13 residues long.

V usage is TRBV28 and J usage is TRBJ1-2, with D uncertain. The CDR3 consists of 15 residues. Germline V gene sequence: CDR1 MDHEN, CDR2 SYDVKM. Trimming pared 10 bases from V and 3 bases from J, leaving 21 bases between. The DNA for the CDR3 is TGTGCCACCTCACTGGCGGCGAATGGGGACTATGGCTACACCTTC. Translation gives CATSLAANGDYGYTF.

J is TRBJ2-1 and V is TRBV30, with D hard to call. V was pared by 0 bases and J by 6 bases, with 3 bases between. Looked up from germline, CDR1 is GTSNPN and CDR2 is SVGIG (reference sequence). The length of the CDR3 is 11 residues. In DNA, the CDR3 is TGTGCCTGGAGTGTAAGCAATGAGCAGTTCTTC. It yields the protein CAWSVSNEQFF.

The chain links TRBV19 to TRBJ2-7, with a tentative D call TRBD1 (5 bases). Germline V gene sequence: CDR1 LNHDA, CDR2 SQIVND (reference sequence). The CDR3 is 17 residues long. Trimming took 5 bases from V and 3 from J, leaving 23 bases between them. The chain's CDR3 is CASSHQRFSAGLYEQYF. The CDR3 region has the DNA TGTGCCAGTAGTCACCAAAGGTTTTCGGCAGGGCTCTACGAGCAGTACTTC.

V and J are TRBV5-1 and TRBJ2-5, with D possibly being TRBD2 (5 bases). CDR1 SGHRS and CDR2 YFSETQ come from the germline V gene. Trimming removed 0 bases from V and 13 bases from J, with 16 bases in between. The CDR3 length is 13 residues. This CDR3 reads CASSLESGSTVYF. The CDR3 DNA follows: TGCGCCAGCAGCTTGGAGTCGGGGAGTACGGTGTACTTC.

This clone was counted only a few times. The rearrangement joins TRBV6-4 to TRBJ2-1; TRBD2 matches 12 bases. The germline V gene encodes CDR1 MRHNA and CDR2 SNTAGT. There are 15 residues in the CDR3. The ends lost 0 bases at V and 6 bases at J; junction bases unmatched: 0. The CDR3 reads CASSDSTSGSNEQFF. CDR3 sequence (DNA): TGTGCCAGCAGTGACTCGACTAGCGGGAGCAATGAGCAGTTCTTC.

The chain is built from TRBV30 and TRBJ1-1; no reliable D call. The CDR3 has 12 amino acids. V was shortened by 0 bases and J by 7 bases, with 9 bases between the two germline ends. In germline, CDR1 is GTSNPN, CDR2 SVGIG (reference sequence). The CDR3 nucleotides are TGTGCCTGGAGTGTAAAGTCCCATGAAGCTTTCTTT. It translates to CAWSVKSHEAFF.

The table lists this clone with a few counts. The rearrangement links TRBV11-3 to TRBJ1-1, with a tentative D call TRBD1 (5 bases). Germline V CDR1 and CDR2: SGHNT, YENEEA. This CDR3 contains 11 residues. Trimming pared 8 bases from V and 6 bases from J, leaving 10 bases between. As DNA, the CDR3 is TGTGCCAGCTCTGGGGGAGCTGAAGCTTTCTTT. It is translated as CASSGGAEAFF.

The CDR3 reads CASGNGGATNEKLFF. For the CDR3, the DNA is TGTGCCAGCGGTAACGGAGGAGCAACTAATGAAAAACTGTTTTTT. V usage is TRBV5-4 and J usage is TRBJ1-4; D gene unclear. V lost 7 bases to trimming and J lost 0 bases, with 13 bases between them. The CDR3 is made up of 15 amino acids. Per germline, CDR1 SGHNT and CDR2 YYREEE (reference sequence).

The J gene is TRBJ1-6, the V gene TRBV19; perhaps TRBD1 as D (5 bases). Trimming shortened V by 5 bases and J by 10 bases, and 21 bases separated the two germline ends. There are 16 residues in the CDR3. Germline loops: CDR1 LNHDA, CDR2 SQIVND (reference sequence). CDR3 DNA: TGTGCCAGTAGTCCCCGGGGGAAGGTCACACACTCACCCCTCCACTTT. It yields the protein CASSPRGKVTHSPLHF.

The chain joins TRBV7-3 to TRBJ2-3, with TRBD2 matching over 7 bases. V shed 5 bases and J 2 bases; nucleotides not matched to a gene: 10. The V gene's germline CDR1 is SGHTA and CDR2 FQGTGA. The CDR3 has 16 residues. This CDR3 reads CASSPMGGRYTDTQYF. CDR3 nucleotide sequence: TGTGCCAGCAGCCCAATGGGGGGGAGATACACAGATACGCAGTATTTT.